This T cell receptor beta chain stems from a study of blood T cell repertoires in COVID-19. Study at large: Donors in the United States, Italy and Spain gave samples during acute or convalescent COVID-19. PBMCs, B-cell-depleted T cells, or T cells were the source of the cDNA or gDNA that made up the material.

The CDR3 covers 16 residues. Looked up from germline, CDR1 is SGDLS and CDR2 is YYNGEE. The V gene end was trimmed by 4 bases and the J gene end by 7 bases; junction bases not matched to a gene: 8. In the authors' workflow: Quantification of nucleated cells was approximated via reference gene primer amplification. The protocol was immunoSEQ multiplex PCR, while the TCRdb copy is restricted to in-frame clones and leaves out a portion. That table is the source of V, J and clone size, and D and trimming were worked out from the DNA. The repertoire holds 100,000 to 150,000 clones, with around nine tenths as singletons.

The chain carries TRBV9 and TRBJ2-3; TRBD2 aligns across 14 bases. The sequence was collected from a woman over 75 with acute or convalescent COVID-19. Specimen: peripheral blood. The CDR3 DNA follows: TGTGCCAGCAGCACAGCGGGACTAGCGGGGGCAAATACGCAGTATTTT. Amino acid sequence: CASSTAGLAGANTQYF. The full variable domain, its missing parts supplied by reference TRBV9 and TRBJ2-3, is DSGVTQTPKHLITATGQRVTLRCSPRSGDLSVYWYQQSLDQGLQFLIQYYNGEERAKGNILERFSAQQFPDLHSELNLSSLELGDSALYFCASSTAGLAGANTQYFGPGTRLTVL.